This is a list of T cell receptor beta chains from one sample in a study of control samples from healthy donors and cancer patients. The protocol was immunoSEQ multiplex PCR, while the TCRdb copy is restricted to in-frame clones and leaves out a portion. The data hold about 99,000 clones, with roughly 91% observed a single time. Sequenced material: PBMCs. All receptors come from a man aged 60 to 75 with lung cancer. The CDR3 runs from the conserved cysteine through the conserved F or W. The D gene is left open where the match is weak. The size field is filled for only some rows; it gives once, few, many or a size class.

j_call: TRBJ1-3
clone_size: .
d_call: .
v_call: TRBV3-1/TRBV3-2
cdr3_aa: CASSHRLPTTGNTIYF
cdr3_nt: TGTGCCAGCAGCCATCGACTACCAACCACTGGAAACACCATATATTTT

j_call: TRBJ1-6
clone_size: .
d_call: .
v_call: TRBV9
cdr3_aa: CASSPQGRENSPLHF
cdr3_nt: TGTGCCAGCAGCCCCCAGGGCAGGGAGAATTCACCCCTCCACTTT

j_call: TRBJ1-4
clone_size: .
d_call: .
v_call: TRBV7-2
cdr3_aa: CASSLMTEGEKLFF
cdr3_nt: TGTGCCAGCAGCTTGATGACGGAGGGGGAAAAACTGTTTTTT

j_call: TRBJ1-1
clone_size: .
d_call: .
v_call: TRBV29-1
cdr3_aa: CSVDKGLDEAFF
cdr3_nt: TGCAGCGTTGATAAAGGGTTAGATGAAGCTTTCTTT

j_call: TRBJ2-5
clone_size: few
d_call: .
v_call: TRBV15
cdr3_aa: CATSRAYLETQYF
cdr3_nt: TGTGCCACCAGCAGGGCCTACCTAGAGACCCAGTACTTC

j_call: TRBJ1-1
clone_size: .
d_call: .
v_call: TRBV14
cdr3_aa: CASSPTRNTEAFF
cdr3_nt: TGTGCCAGCAGCCCAACAAGGAACACTGAAGCTTTCTTT

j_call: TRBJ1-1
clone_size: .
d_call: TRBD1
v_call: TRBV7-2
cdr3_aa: CASSVGQYLRFLNTEAFF
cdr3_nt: TGTGCCAGCAGCGTGGGACAGTACCTTCGTTTTTTGAACACTGAAGCTTTCTTT

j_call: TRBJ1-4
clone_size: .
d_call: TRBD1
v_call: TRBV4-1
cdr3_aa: CASSQIDRVDEKLFF
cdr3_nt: TGCGCCAGCAGCCAAATAGACAGGGTAGATGAAAAACTGTTTTTT

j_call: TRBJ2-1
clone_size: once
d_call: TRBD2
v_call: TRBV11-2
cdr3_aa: CASSLGLAGRSYNEQFF
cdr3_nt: TGTGCCAGCAGCTTAGGTCTAGCGGGGCGATCCTACAATGAGCAGTTCTTC

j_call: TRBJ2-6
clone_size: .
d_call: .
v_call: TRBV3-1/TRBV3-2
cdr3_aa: CASSPAGGANVLTF
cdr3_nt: TGTGCCAGCAGCCCCGCCGGTGGGGCCAACGTCCTGACTTTC

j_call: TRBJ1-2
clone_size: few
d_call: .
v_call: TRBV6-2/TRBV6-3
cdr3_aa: CASSLGTSLFYGYTF
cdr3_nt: TGTGCCAGCAGTCTCGGGACCTCCCTATTTTATGGCTACACCTTC

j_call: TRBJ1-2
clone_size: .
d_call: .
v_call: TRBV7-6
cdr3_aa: CASSLGPAGPGYTF
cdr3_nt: TGTGCCAGCAGCTTGGGGCCGGCGGGGCCAGGCTACACCTTC

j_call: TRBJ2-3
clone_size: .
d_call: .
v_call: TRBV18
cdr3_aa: CASSPETGTDTQYF
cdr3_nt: TGTGCCAGCTCACCTGAGACAGGCACAGATACGCAGTATTTT

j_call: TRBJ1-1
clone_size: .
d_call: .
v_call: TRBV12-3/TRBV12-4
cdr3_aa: CASSFRRGTEAFF
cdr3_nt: TGTGCCAGCAGTTTTCGACGGGGGACTGAAGCTTTCTTT

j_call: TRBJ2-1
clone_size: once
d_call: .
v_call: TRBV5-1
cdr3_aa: CASSLLGDLEWEQFF
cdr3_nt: TGCGCCAGCAGCTTGCTAGGGGACCTGGAGTGGGAGCAGTTCTTC

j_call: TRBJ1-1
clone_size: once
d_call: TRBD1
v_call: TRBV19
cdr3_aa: CASTWKAGGRSTEAFF
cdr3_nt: TGTGCCAGTACGTGGAAAGCAGGGGGCAGATCCACTGAAGCTTTCTTT

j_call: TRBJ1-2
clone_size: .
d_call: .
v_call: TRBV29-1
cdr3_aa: CSVARGANYGYTF
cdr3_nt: TGCAGCGTTGCCCGGGGGGCGAACTATGGCTACACCTTC

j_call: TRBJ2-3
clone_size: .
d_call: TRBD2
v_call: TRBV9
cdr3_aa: CASSVISGGSDTQYF
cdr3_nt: TGTGCCAGCAGCGTAATTAGCGGGGGGTCAGATACGCAGTATTTT

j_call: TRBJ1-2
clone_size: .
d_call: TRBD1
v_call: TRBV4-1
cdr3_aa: CASSHASPWAGQSNYGYTF
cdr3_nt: TGCGCCAGCAGCCATGCTAGTCCCTGGGCGGGACAGTCTAACTATGGCTACACCTTC

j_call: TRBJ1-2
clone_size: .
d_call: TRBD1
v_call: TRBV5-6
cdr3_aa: CASSRRGLNYGYTF
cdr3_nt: TGTGCCAGCAGTAGGAGGGGGCTTAACTATGGCTACACCTTC

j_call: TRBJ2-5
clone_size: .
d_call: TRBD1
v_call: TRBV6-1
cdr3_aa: CASSEEDRDQETQYF
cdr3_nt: TGTGCCAGCAGTGAAGAGGACAGGGACCAAGAGACCCAGTACTTC

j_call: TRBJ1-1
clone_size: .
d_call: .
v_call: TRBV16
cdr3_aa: CASSQDRGTEAFF
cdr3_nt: TGTGCCAGCAGCCAAGACCGGGGAACTGAAGCTTTCTTT

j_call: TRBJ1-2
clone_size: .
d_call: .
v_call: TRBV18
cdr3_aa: CASSPGGDYGYTF
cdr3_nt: TGTGCCAGCTCACCAGGGGGTGACTATGGCTACACCTTC

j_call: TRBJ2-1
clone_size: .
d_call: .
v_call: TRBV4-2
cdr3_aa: CASSQEEWGIAEQFF
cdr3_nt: TGTGCCAGCAGCCAAGAAGAATGGGGCATCGCGGAGCAGTTCTTC

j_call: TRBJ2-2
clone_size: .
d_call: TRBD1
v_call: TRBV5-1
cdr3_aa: CASSLSDRAPNTGELFF
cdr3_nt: TGCGCCAGCAGCTTGTCCGACAGGGCCCCGAACACCGGGGAGCTGTTTTTT

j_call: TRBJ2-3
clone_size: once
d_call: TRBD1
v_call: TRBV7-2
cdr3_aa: CASSLRDRGNTDTQYF
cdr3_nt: TGTGCCAGCAGCCTCCGGGACAGGGGAAACACAGATACGCAGTATTTT

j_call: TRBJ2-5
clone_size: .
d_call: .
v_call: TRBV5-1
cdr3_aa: CASSLAVGAETQYF
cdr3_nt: TGCGCCAGCAGCTTGGCTGTAGGCGCTGAGACCCAGTACTTC

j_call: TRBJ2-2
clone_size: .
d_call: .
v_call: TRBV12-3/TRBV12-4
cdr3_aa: CASSPGVTGELFF
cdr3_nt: TGTGCCAGCAGCCCTGGGGTGACCGGGGAGCTGTTTTTT

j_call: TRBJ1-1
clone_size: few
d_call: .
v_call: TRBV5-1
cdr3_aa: CASRLWGNTEAFF
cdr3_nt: TGCGCCAGCAGGTTGTGGGGGAACACTGAAGCTTTCTTT

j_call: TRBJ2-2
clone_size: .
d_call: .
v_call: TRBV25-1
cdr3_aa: CASSEFSSTVAGELFF
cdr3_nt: TGTGCCAGCAGTGAATTTTCGTCGACAGTCGCCGGGGAGCTGTTTTTT

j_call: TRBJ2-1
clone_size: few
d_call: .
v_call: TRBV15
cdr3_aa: CATSRADARNEQFF
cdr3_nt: TGTGCCACCAGCAGGGCGGACGCTAGGAATGAGCAGTTCTTC

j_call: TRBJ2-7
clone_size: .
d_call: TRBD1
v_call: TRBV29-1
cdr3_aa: CSVERSQGVSEQYF
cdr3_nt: TGCAGCGTTGAAAGGTCCCAGGGGGTAAGCGAGCAGTACTTC

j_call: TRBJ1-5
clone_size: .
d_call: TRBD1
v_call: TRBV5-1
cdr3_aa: CASRQGGANSNQPQHF
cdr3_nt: TGCGCCAGCCGCCAGGGGGGAGCGAATAGCAATCAGCCCCAGCATTTT

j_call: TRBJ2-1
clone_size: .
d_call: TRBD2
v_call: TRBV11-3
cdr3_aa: CASSLGVAGNNEQFF
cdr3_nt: TGTGCCAGCAGCTTAGGGGTAGCGGGGAACAATGAGCAGTTCTTC

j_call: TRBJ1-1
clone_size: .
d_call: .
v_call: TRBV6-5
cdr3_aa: CASSSPGTPWGTEAFF
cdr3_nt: TGTGCCAGCAGTTCTCCCGGGACTCCGTGGGGCACTGAAGCTTTCTTT

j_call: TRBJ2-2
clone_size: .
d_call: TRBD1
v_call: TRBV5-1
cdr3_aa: CARSHDRVSVTGELFF
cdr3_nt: TGCGCCCGCAGCCACGACAGGGTGTCGGTCACCGGGGAGCTGTTTTTT

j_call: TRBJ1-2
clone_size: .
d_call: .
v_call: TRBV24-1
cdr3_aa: CATSDSRNYGYTF
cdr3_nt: TGTGCCACCAGTGATAGCCGTAACTATGGCTACACCTTC

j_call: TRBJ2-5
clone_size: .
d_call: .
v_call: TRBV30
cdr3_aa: CAWSRGGADQETQYF
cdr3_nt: TGTGCCTGGAGTAGAGGGGGGGCGGATCAAGAGACCCAGTACTTC

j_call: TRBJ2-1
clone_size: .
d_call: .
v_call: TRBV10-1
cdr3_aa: CASSEYTAGANNEQFF
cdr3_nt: TGCGCCAGCAGTGAGTATACGGCAGGAGCCAACAATGAGCAGTTCTTC

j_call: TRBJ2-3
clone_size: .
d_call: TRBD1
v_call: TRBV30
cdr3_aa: CAWREQGARTDTQYF
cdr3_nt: TGTGCCTGGAGAGAACAGGGGGCCAGGACAGATACGCAGTATTTT

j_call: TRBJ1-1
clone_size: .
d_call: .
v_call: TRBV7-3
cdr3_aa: CASSWDGTEAFF
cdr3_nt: TGTGCCAGCAGTTGGGATGGCACTGAAGCTTTCTTT

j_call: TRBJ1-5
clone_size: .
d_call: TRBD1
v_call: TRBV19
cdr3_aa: CASSLTGTGGVSPQHF
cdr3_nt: TGTGCCAGTAGTTTAACGGGGACAGGGGGAGTATCGCCCCAGCATTTT

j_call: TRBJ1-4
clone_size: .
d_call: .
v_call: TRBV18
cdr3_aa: CASSPGAANEKLFF
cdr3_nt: TGTGCCAGCTCACCAGGGGCTGCTAATGAAAAACTGTTTTTT

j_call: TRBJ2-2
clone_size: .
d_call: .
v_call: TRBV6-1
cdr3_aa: CASSERRPVSNTGELFF
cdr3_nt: TGTGCCAGCAGTGAACGACGGCCCGTATCGAACACCGGGGAGCTGTTTTTT

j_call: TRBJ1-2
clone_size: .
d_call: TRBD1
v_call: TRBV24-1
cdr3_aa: CATRTRGQGGYTF
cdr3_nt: TGTGCCACCAGAACCAGGGGGCAGGGTGGCTACACCTTC